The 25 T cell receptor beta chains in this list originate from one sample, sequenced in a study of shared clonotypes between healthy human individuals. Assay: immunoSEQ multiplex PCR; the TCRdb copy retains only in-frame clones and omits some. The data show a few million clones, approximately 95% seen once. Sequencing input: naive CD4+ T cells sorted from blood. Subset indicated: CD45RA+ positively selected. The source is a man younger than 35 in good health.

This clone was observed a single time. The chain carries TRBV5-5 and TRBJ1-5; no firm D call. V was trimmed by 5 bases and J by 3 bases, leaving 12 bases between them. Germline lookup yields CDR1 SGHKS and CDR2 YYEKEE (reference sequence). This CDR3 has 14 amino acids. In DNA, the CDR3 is TGTGCCAGCAGTGTTGACGGAATCAATCAGCCCCAGCATTTT. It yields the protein CASSVDGINQPQHF.

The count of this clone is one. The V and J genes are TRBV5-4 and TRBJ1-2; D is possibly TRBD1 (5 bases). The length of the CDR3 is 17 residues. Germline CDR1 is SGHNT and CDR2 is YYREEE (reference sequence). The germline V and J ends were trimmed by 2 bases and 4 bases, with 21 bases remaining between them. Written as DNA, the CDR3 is TGTGCCAGCAGCTTTGGTGGGACCGAAGGCCTTAGCTATGGCTACACCTTC. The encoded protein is CASSFGGTEGLSYGYTF.

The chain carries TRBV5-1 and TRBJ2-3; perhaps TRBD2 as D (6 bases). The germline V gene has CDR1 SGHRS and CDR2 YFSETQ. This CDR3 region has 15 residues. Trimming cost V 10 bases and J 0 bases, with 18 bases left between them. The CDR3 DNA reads TGCGCCTTCCTCCGGGCTAGCGCGAGCACAGATACGCAGTATTTT. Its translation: CAFLRASASTDTQYF.

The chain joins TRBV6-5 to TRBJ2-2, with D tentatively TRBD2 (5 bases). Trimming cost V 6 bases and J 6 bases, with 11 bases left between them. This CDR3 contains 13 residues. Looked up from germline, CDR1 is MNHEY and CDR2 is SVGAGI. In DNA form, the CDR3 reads TGTGCCAGCAGCGCTACTAGTCCCGGGGAGCTGTTTTTT. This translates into CASSATSPGELFF.

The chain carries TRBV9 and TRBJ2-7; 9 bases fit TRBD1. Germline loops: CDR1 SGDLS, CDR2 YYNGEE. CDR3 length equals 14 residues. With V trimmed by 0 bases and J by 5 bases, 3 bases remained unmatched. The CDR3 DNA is TGTGCCAGCAGCGTAGGGGGACAGGGAAACGAGCAGTACTTC. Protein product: CASSVGGQGNEQYF.

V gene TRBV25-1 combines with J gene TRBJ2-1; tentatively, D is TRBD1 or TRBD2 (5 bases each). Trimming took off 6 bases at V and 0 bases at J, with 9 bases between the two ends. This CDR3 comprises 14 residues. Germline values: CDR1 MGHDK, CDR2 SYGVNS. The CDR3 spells CASRDSGSYNEQFF. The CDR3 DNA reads TGTGCCAGCAGAGACAGCGGCTCCTACAATGAGCAGTTCTTC.

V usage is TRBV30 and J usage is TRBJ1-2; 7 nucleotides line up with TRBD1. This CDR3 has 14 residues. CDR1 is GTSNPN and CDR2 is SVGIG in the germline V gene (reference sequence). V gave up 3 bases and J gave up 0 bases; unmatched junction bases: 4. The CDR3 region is CAWRAGTANYGYTF. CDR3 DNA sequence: TGTGCCTGGAGGGCCGGGACAGCTAACTATGGCTACACCTTC.

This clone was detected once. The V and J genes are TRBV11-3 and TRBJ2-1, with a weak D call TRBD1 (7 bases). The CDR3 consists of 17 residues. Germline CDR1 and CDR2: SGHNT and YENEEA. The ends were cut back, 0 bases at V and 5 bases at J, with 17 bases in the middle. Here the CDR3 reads CASSLDGPSRGDNEQFF. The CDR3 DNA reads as TGTGCCAGCAGCTTAGATGGCCCCAGCAGGGGGGACAATGAGCAGTTCTTC.

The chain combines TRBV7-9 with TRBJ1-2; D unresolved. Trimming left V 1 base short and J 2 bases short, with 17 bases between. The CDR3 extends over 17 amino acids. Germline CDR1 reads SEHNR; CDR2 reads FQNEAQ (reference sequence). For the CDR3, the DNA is TGTGCCAGCAGCTTAGATTTGCGGGATTATTTAAACTATGGCTACACCTTC. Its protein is CASSLDLRDYLNYGYTF.

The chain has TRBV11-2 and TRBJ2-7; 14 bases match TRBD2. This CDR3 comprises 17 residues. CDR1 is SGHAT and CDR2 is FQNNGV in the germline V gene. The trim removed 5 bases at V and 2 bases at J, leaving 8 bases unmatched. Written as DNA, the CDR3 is TGTGCCAGCAGCCCAGGACTAGCGGGAGGTCCGGCCTACGAGCAGTACTTC. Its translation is CASSPGLAGGPAYEQYF.

This CDR3 reads CASSGDRGTGNTIYF. CDR3 DNA sequence: TGTGCCAGCAGTGGAGACAGGGGAACTGGAAACACCATATATTTT. This sequence joins TRBV2 and TRBJ1-3, with 8 bases lining up with TRBD1. The V gene end was trimmed by 4 bases and the J gene end by 2 bases; junction bases not matched to a gene: 4. Germline CDR1 is SNHLY and CDR2 is FYNNEI. There are 15 residues in the CDR3.

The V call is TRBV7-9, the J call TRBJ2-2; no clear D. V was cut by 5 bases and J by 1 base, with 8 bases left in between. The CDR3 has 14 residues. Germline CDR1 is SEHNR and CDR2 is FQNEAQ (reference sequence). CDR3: CASSTLVNTGELFF. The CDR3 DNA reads TGTGCCAGCAGCACCCTCGTGAACACCGGGGAGCTGTTTTTT.

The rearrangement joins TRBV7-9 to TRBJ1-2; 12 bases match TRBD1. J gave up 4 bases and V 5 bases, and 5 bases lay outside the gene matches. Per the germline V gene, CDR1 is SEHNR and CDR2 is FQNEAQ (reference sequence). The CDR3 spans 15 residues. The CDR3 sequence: CASSAGQGAGYGYTF. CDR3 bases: TGTGCCAGCAGCGCGGGACAGGGGGCAGGCTATGGCTACACCTTC. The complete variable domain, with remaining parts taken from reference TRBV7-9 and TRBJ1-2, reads DTGVSQNPRHKITKRGQNVTFRCDPISEHNRLYWYRQTLGQGPEFLTYFQNEAQLEKSRLLSDRFSAERPKGSFSTLEIQRTEQGDSAMYLCASSAGQGAGYGYTFGSGTRLTVV.

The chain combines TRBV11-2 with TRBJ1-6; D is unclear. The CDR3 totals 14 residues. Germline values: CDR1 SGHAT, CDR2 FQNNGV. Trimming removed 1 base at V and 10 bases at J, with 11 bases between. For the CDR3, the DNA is TGTGCCAGCAGCTTAGGAGGAAGAGGCTCACCCCTCCACTTT. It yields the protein CASSLGGRGSPLHF.

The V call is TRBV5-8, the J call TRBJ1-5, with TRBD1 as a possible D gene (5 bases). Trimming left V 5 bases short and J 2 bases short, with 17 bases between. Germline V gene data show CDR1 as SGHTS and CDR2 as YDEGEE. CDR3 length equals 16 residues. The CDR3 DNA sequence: TGTGCCAGCAGTTATCCAGGGATATTAGGCAATCAGCCCCAGCATTTT. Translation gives CASSYPGILGNQPQHF.

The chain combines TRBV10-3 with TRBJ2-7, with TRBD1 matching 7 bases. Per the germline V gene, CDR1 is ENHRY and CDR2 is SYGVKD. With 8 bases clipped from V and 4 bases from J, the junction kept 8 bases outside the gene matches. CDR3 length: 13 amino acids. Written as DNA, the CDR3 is TGTGCCATCGGCCGGGACAGTGTGTACGAGCAGTACTTC. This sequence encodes CAIGRDSVYEQYF.

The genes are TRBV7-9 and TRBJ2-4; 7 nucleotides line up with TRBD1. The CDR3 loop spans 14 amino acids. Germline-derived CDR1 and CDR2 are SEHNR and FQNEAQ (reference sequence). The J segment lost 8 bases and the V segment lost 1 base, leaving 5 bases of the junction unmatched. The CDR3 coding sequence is TGTGCCAGCAGCTTAGGACAGGGCGGCGACATTCAGTACTTC. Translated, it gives CASSLGQGGDIQYF.

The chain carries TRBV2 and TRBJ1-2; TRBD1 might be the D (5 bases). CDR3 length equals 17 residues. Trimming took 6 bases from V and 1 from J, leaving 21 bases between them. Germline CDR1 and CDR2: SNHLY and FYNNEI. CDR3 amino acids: CASSPLAGGGYNYGYTF. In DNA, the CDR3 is TGTGCCAGCAGCCCCCTTGCCGGCGGGGGGTATAACTATGGCTACACCTTC.

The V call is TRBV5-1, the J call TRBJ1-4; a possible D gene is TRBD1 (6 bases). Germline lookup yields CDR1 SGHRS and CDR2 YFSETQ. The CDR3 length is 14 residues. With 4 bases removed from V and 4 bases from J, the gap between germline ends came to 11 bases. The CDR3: CASSRGGLNEKLFF. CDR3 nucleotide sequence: TGCGCCAGCAGCAGGGGGGGCCTTAATGAAAAACTGTTTTTT.

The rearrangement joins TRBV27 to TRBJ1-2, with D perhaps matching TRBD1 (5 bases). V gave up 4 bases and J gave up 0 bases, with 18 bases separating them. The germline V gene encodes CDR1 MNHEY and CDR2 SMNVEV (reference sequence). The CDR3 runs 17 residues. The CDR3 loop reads CASSSGTFQLSNYGYTF. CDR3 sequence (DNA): TGTGCCAGCAGTTCGGGGACCTTCCAGCTATCTAACTATGGCTACACCTTC.

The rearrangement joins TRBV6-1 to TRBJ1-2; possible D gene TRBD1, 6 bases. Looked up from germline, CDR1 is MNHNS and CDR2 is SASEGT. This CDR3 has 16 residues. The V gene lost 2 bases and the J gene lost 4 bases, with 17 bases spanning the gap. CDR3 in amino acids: CASSEHFRGMGYGYTF. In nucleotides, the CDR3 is TGTGCCAGCAGTGAACATTTCAGGGGAATGGGCTATGGCTACACCTTC.

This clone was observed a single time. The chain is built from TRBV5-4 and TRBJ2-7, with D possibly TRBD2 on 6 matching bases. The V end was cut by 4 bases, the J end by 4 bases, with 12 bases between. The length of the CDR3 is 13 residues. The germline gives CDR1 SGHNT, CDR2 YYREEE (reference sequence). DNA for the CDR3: TGTGCCAGCAGCGGCACGGGGAGGTACGAGCAGTACTTC. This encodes CASSGTGRYEQYF. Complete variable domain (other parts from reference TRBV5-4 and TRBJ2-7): ETGVTQSPTHLIKTRGQQVTLRCSSQSGHNTVSWYQQALGQGPQFIFQYYREEENGRGNFPPRFSGLQFPNYSSELNVNALELDDSALYLCASSGTGRYEQYFGPGTRLTVT.

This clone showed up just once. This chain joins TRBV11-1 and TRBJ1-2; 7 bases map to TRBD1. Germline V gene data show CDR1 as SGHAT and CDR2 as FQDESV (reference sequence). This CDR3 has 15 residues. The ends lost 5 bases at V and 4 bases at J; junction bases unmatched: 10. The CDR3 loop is CASSHAGGLGYGYTF. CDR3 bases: TGTGCCAGCAGCCATGCAGGGGGGCTTGGCTATGGCTACACCTTC.

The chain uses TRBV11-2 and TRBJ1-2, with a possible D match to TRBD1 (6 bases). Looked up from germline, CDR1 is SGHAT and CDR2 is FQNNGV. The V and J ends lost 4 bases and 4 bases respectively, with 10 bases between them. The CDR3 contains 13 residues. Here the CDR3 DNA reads TGTGCCAGCAGCTCGGGACACAGCTATGGCTACACCTTC. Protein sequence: CASSSGHSYGYTF. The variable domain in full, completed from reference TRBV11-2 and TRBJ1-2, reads EAGVAQSPRYKIIEKRQSVAFWCNPISGHATLYWYQQILGQGPKLLIQFQNNGVVDDSQLPKDRFSAERLKGVDSTLKIQPAKLEDSAVYLCASSSGHSYGYTFGSGTRLTVV.

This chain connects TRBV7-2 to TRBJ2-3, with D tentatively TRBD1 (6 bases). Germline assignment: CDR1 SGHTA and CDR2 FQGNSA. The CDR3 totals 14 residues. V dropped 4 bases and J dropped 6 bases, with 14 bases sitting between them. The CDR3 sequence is CASSSQGGMDTQYF. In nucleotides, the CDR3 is TGTGCCAGCAGCTCACAGGGTGGAATGGATACGCAGTATTTT.